These 7 T cell receptor beta chains share one sample of origin, sequenced in a study of cytomegalovirus exposure and HLA in healthy donors. The PCR ran on 60 Vbeta and 13 Jbeta primers. Produced via immunoSEQ multiplex PCR; TCRdb's table is partial and in-frame only. Among about 130,000 clones listed, roughly three quarters were seen once. The sample consisted of PBMCs. The receptors shown here come from a woman aged 35 to 49 in good health and CMV-seronegative.

The sample holds a few counts of this clone. The chain recombines TRBV30 with TRBJ2-7; D is unresolved. Trimming pared 0 bases from V and 4 bases from J, leaving 13 bases between. This CDR3 has 14 residues. The germline V gene has CDR1 GTSNPN and CDR2 SVGIG (reference sequence). The CDR3 region is CAWSVQLRLYEQYF. CDR3 nucleotide sequence: TGTGCCTGGAGTGTACAACTACGCCTGTACGAGCAGTACTTC. The entire variable domain, with the rest obtained from reference TRBV30 and TRBJ2-7, is as follows: SQTIHQWPATLVQPVGSPLSLECTVEGTSNPNLYWYRQAAGRGLQLLFYSVGIGQISSEVPQNLSASRPQDRQFILSSKKLLLSDSGFYLCAWSVQLRLYEQYFGPGTRLTVT.

This clone was seen only a few times. The chain recombines TRBV28 with TRBJ1-2, with a tentative D call TRBD1 (5 bases). The germline V gene encodes CDR1 MDHEN and CDR2 SYDVKM. Between the trimmed V and J ends, which lost 10 bases and 3 bases, there was a span of 15 bases. The CDR3 covers 13 residues. The CDR3 loop is CATSTGTHYGYTF. The DNA of the CDR3 is TGTGCCACCTCCACAGGTACTCACTATGGCTACACCTTC.

The chain uses TRBV5-1 and TRBJ1-2; 11 positions match TRBD1. The J segment lost 8 bases and the V segment lost 3 bases, leaving 3 bases of the junction unmatched. The CDR3 loop spans 13 amino acids. Germline V lookup: CDR1 SGHRS, CDR2 YFSETQ. CDR3 amino acids: CASSWGQGGGYTF. CDR3 coding DNA: TGCGCCAGCAGCTGGGGACAGGGGGGCGGCTACACCTTC.

The sample holds one count of this clone. The chain carries TRBV7-2 and TRBJ2-5; TRBD2 is a possible D gene (5 bases). Looked up from germline, CDR1 is SGHTA and CDR2 is FQGNSA. V was pared by 5 bases and J by 1 base, with 8 bases between. The CDR3 extends over 13 amino acids. CDR3 region: CASSPGFQETQYF. The CDR3 coding sequence is TGTGCCAGCAGCCCGGGGTTCCAAGAGACCCAGTACTTC. The variable domain in full, completed from reference TRBV7-2 and TRBJ2-5, reads GAGVSQSPSNKVTEKGKDVELRCDPISGHTALYWYRQSLGQGLEFLIYFQGNSAPDKSGLPSDRFSAERTGGSVSTLTIQRTQQEDSAVYLCASSPGFQETQYFGPGTRLLVL.

The chain uses TRBV5-1 and TRBJ1-2, with a weak D call TRBD1 (5 bases). Per the germline V gene, CDR1 is SGHRS and CDR2 is YFSETQ. The ends were cut back, 0 bases at V and 10 bases at J, with 13 bases in the middle. The CDR3 runs 13 residues. Written as DNA, the CDR3 is TGCGCCAGCAGCTTGGATTTGGGGCTCGACTACACCTTC. Amino acid sequence: CASSLDLGLDYTF.

The table lists this clone with a few counts. The chain employs TRBV2 and TRBJ2-1; unclear D gene. Per the germline V gene, CDR1 is SNHLY and CDR2 is FYNNEI. This CDR3 is built from 13 residues. V lost 4 bases and J 3 bases, leaving 7 bases between the germline ends. CDR3 DNA sequence: TGTGCCAGCAGTGGGGCCGGCTACAATGAGCAGTTCTTC. It is translated as CASSGAGYNEQFF.

This chain links TRBV6-5 with TRBJ2-6, with D possibly matching TRBD1 (6 bases). Germline assignment: CDR1 MNHEY and CDR2 SVGAGI. This CDR3 comprises 15 residues. The V end lost 11 bases, the J end lost 1 base, and 15 bases lay between the germline ends. CDR3 protein: CAARTVGSGANVLTF. The DNA for the CDR3 is TGTGCCGCCCGGACAGTTGGTTCTGGGGCCAACGTCCTGACTTTC.